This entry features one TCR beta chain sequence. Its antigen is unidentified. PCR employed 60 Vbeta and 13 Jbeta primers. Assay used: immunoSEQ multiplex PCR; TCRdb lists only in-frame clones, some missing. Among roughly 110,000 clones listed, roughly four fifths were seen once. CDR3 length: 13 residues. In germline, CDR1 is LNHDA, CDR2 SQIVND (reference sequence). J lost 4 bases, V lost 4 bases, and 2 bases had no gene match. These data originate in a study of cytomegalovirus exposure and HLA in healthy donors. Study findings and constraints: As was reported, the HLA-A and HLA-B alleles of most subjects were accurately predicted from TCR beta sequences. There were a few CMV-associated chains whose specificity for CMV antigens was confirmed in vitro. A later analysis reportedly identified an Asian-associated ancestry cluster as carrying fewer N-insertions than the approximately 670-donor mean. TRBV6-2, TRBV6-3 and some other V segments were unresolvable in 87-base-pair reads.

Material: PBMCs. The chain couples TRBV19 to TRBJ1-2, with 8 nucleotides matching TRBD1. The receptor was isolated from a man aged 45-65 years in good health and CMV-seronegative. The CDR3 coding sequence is TGTGCCAGTAGTAAAGGGACAGGCTATGGCTACACCTTC. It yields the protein CASSKGTGYGYTF.